This T cell receptor beta chain came from a study of cytotoxic CD8 clonotypes in ibrutinib-treated CLL. Study context: The group held 11 to 12 relapsed/refractory and around 14 treatment-naive patients, with under 18 IGHV unmutated. Study results and limitations: Clonality was higher at ibrutinib response and returned toward baseline at progression. There were differences in sampling times between sustained-remission and progressing patients.

V lost 5 bases, J lost 5 bases, and 15 bases lay in between. Germline V CDR1 and CDR2: LNHDA, SQIVND (reference sequence). The CDR3 is 14 residues long. As concerns this clone: Its target is not known.

Assay used: immunoSEQ multiplex PCR; TCRdb lists only in-frame clones, some missing. The sample records more than 200,000 clones, just over 70% being singletons. This sequence was found in a human donor with chronic lymphocytic leukemia. This rearrangement joins TRBV19 to TRBJ1-2; tentatively, D is TRBD1 (6 bases). This sample comprised PBMCs, obtained after 12 months of ibrutinib treatment. The CDR3, as DNA: TGTGCCAGTAGTCCCCGAGGACAGATATATGGCTACACCTTC. It is translated as CASSPRGQIYGYTF.